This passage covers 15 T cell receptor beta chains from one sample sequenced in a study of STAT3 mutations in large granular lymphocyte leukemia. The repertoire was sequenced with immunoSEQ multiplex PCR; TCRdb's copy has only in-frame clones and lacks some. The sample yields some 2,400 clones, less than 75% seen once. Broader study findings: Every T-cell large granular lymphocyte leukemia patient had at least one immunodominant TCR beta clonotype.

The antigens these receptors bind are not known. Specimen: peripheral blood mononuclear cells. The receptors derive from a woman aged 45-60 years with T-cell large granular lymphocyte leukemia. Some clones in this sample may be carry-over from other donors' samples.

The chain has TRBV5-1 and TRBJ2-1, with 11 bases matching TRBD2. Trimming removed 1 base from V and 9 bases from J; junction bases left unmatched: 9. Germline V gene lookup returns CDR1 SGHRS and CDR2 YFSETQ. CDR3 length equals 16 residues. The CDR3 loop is CASSLSTSGSLGEQFF. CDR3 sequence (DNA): TGCGCCAGCAGCTTGAGTACTAGCGGGAGTTTGGGTGAGCAGTTCTTC.

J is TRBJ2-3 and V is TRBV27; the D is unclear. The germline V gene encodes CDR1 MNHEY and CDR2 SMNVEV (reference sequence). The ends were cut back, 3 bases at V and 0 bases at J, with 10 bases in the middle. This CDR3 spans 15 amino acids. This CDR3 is CASSLAAASTDTQYF. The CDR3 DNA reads TGTGCCAGCAGTTTGGCGGCGGCTAGCACAGATACGCAGTATTTT.

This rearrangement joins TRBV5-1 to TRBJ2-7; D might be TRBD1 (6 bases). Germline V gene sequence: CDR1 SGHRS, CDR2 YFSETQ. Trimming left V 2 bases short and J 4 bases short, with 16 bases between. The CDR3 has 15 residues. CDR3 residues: CASSFRDKGMYEQYF. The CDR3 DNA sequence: TGCGCCAGCAGCTTCCGGGACAAAGGGATGTACGAGCAGTACTTC.

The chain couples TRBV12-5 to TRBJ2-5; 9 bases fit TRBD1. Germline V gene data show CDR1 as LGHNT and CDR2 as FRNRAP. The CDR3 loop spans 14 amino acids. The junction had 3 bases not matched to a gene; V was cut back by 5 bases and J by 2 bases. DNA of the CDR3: TGTGCTAGTGGTCGTGGACAGGGGCAAGAGACCCAGTACTTC. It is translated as CASGRGQGQETQYF.

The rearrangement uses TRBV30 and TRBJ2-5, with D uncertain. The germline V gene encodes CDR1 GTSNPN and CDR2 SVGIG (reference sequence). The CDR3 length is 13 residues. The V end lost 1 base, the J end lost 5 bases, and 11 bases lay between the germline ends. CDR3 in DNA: TGTGCCTGGAGTGGTCAACTAAGGGAGACCCAGTACTTC. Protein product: CAWSGQLRETQYF.

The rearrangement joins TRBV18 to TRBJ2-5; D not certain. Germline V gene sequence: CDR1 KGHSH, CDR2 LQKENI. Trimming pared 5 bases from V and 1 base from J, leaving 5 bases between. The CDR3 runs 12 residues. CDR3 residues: CASSSFQETQYF. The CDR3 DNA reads TGTGCCAGCTCAAGCTTCCAAGAGACCCAGTACTTC.

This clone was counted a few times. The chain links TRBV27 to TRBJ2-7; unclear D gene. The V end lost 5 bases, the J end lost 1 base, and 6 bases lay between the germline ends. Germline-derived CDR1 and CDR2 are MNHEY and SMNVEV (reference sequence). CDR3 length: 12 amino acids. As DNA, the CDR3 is TGTGCCAGCAGTGGCCGATCCTACGAGCAGTACTTC. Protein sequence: CASSGRSYEQYF.

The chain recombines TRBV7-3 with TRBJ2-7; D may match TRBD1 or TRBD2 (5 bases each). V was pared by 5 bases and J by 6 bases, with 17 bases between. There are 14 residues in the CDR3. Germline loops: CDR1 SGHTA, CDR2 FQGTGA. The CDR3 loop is CASSPHGGYREQYF. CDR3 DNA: TGTGCCAGCAGCCCCCATGGGGGTTACCGCGAGCAGTACTTC.

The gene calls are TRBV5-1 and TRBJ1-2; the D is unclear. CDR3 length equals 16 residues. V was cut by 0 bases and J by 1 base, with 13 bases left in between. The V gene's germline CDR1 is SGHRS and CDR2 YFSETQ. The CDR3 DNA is TGCGCCAGCAGCTTGGACGGATCTCGGGTTAACTATGGCTACACCTTC. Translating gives CASSLDGSRVNYGYTF.

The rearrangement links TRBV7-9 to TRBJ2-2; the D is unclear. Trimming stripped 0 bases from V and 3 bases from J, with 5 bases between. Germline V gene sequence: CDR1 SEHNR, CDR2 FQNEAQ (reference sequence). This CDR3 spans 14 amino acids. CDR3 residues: CASSLAIDTGELFF. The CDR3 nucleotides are TGTGCCAGCAGCTTAGCGATTGACACCGGGGAGCTGTTTTTT.

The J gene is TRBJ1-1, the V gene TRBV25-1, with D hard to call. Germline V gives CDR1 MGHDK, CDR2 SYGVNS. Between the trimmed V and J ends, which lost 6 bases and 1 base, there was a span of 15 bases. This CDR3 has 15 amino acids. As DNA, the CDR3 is TGTGCCAGCAGCAAGACACGATGCCCGAACACTGAAGCTTTCTTT. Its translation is CASSKTRCPNTEAFF. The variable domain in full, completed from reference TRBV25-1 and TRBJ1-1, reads EADIYQTPRYLVIGTGKKITLECSQTMGHDKMYWYQQDPGMELHLIHYSYGVNSTEKGDLSSESTVSRIRTEHFPLTLESARPSHTSQYLCASSKTRCPNTEAFFGQGTRLTVV.

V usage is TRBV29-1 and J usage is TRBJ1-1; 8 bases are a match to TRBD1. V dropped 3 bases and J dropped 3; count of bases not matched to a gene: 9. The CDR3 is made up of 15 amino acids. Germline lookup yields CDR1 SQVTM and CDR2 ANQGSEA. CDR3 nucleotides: TGCAGCGTTGAGGGGGACAGGACTGGTCACACTGAAGCTTTCTTT. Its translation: CSVEGDRTGHTEAFF.

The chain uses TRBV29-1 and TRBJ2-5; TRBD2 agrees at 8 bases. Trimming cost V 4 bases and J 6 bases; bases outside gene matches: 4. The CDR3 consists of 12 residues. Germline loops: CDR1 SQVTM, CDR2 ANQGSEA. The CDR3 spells CSVASGSKTQYF. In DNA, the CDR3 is TGCAGCGTTGCAAGCGGGAGCAAGACCCAGTACTTC.

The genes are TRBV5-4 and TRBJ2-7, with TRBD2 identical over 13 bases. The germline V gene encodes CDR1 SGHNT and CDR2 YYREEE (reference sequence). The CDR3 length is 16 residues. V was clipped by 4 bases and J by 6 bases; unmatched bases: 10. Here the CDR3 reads CASSPMGLAGYGEQYF. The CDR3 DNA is TGTGCCAGCAGCCCAATGGGACTAGCGGGATATGGCGAGCAGTACTTC.

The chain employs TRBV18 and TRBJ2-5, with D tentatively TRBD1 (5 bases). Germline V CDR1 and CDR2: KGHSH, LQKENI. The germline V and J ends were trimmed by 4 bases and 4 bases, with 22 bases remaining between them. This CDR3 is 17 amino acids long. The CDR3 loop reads CASSLSVAGNYAETQYF. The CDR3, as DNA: TGTGCCAGCTCACTTTCGGTCGCAGGGAATTATGCAGAGACCCAGTACTTC.